This passage covers 11 T cell receptor beta chains from one sample sequenced in a study of vaccination effects on CD4 cells after COVID-19. Measured with immunoSEQ multiplex PCR; TCRdb has only the in-frame clones, and not every one. Here the sample spans 40,000 to 45,000 clones, around 77% being singletons. Prior to sequencing, the ViraFEST assay stimulated PBMC with viral peptide pools, which expanded the antigen-specific CD4+ T cells. Researchers isolated CD4+ T cells once less than 13 days of culture had elapsed. Negative nucleocapsid antibody tests before and after vaccination confirmed no previous SARS-CoV-2 infection. These receptors have no known antigen. The material sequenced was CD4+ T cells from PBMCs cultured with HCoV-NL63 spike peptides, taken before COVID-19 vaccination. The receptors were gathered from a human donor who received a COVID-19 vaccine.

The chain has TRBV5-6 and TRBJ2-3; 12 nucleotides line up with TRBD2. CDR3 size: 19 residues. Germline-derived CDR1 and CDR2 are SGHDT and YYEEEE. Trimming took 4 bases from V and 5 from J; bases not matched to a gene: 17. In nucleotides, the CDR3 is TGTGCCAGCAGCCCATCCCAAGTCGGACTAGCGGGAAGAAAAGATACGCAGTATTTT. Its protein is CASSPSQVGLAGRKDTQYF.

Note on this clone: A read error may account for a junction end that differs from germline. The chain couples TRBV18 to TRBJ2-3, with TRBD2 matching over 11 bases. Looked up from germline, CDR1 is KGHSH and CDR2 is LQKENI. The CDR3 spans 16 residues. DNA of the CDR3: TGTGCCAGCTTACCACCCACTAGCGGGGGCCCAGATACGCAGTATTTT. Translating it yields CASLPPTSGGPDTQYF.

The chain is built from TRBV5-1 and TRBJ2-5; 11 nucleotides line up with TRBD1. The germline CDR1 and CDR2 sequences are SGHRS and YFSETQ. CDR3 size: 15 residues. The V and J ends lost 3 bases and 3 bases, in that order; junction bases with no gene match: 4. Written as DNA, the CDR3 is TGCGCCAGCAGCTCCGGGACAGGGGGGGAAGAGACCCAGTACTTC. It codes for CASSSGTGGEETQYF.

The rearrangement uses TRBV5-8 and TRBJ1-1; 7 bases match TRBD1. V was pared by 7 bases and J by 0 bases, with 15 bases of the junction left unmatched. The germline V gene has CDR1 SGHTS and CDR2 YDEGEE. The CDR3 covers 17 residues. The CDR3 nucleotides are TGTGCCAGCCCACGAGTCGGGACAGCTGAGATGAACACTGAAGCTTTCTTT. Amino acids: CASPRVGTAEMNTEAFF.

This chain connects TRBV12-5 to TRBJ2-2, with D uncertain. CDR1 LGHNT and CDR2 FRNRAP come from the germline V gene. This CDR3 spans 15 amino acids. Trimming removed 2 bases at V and 0 bases at J, with 7 bases between. CDR3 coding DNA: TGTGCTAGTGGTTTGATACTATCGAACACCGGGGAGCTGTTTTTT. It encodes CASGLILSNTGELFF.

The CDR3 bases are TGCGCCAGCAGCCAAGTGTACGGCGGGACAGGGGGAACCGGGGAGCTGTTTTTT. Protein product: CASSQVYGGTGGTGELFF. The V call is TRBV4-1, the J call TRBJ2-2; TRBD1 aligns across 11 bases. The ends lost 1 base at V and 5 bases at J; junction bases unmatched: 9. There are 18 residues in the CDR3. Germline loops: CDR1 MGHRA, CDR2 YSYEKL.

The chain uses TRBV6-5 and TRBJ2-7; tentative D call: TRBD1 (6 bases). V lost 4 bases, J lost 4 bases, and 11 bases lay in between. From germline, CDR1 is MNHEY and CDR2 SVGAGI. This CDR3 is 13 amino acids long. In DNA form, the CDR3 reads TGTGCCAGCAGTTTATACCAGGGGTACGAGCAGTACGTC. The encoded protein is CASSLYQGYEQYV.

This rearrangement joins TRBV11-1 to TRBJ2-5; the D is unclear. The germline CDR1 and CDR2 sequences are SGHAT and FQDESV (reference sequence). The V gene lost 4 bases and the J gene lost 5 bases, with 20 bases spanning the gap. CDR3 size: 16 residues. As DNA, the CDR3 is TGTGCCAGCAGCTCTCTCACAGATACGACTCGGGAGACCCAGTACTTC. Amino acid sequence: CASSSLTDTTRETQYF.

The rearrangement joins TRBV5-1 to TRBJ1-2, with TRBD1 identical over 7 bases. J was trimmed by 4 bases and V by 4 bases; bases with no gene match: 4. The CDR3 is made up of 13 amino acids. Germline CDR1 and CDR2: SGHRS and YFSETQ. CDR3 DNA: TGCGCCAGCAGCGAGGGGGCGAGCTATGGCTACACCTTC. This translates into CASSEGASYGYTF.

The chain carries TRBV2 and TRBJ1-2; D not certain. V gave up 5 bases and J gave up 4 bases, with 5 bases separating them. Germline V lookup: CDR1 SNHLY, CDR2 FYNNEI. The CDR3 loop spans 11 amino acids. The chain's CDR3 is CASSSSYGYTF. DNA of the CDR3: TGTGCCAGCAGTTCTAGCTATGGCTACACCTTC.

This clone was detected only once. The chain links TRBV27 to TRBJ1-4; 8 bases are shared with TRBD1. Germline CDR1 is MNHEY and CDR2 is SMNVEV (reference sequence). The CDR3 is 17 residues long. J lost 2 bases, V lost 6 bases, and 11 bases had no gene match. The CDR3 is CASSSTGQGATNEKLFF. The CDR3, as DNA: TGTGCCAGCAGCTCCACCGGACAGGGCGCGACTAATGAAAAACTGTTTTTT.